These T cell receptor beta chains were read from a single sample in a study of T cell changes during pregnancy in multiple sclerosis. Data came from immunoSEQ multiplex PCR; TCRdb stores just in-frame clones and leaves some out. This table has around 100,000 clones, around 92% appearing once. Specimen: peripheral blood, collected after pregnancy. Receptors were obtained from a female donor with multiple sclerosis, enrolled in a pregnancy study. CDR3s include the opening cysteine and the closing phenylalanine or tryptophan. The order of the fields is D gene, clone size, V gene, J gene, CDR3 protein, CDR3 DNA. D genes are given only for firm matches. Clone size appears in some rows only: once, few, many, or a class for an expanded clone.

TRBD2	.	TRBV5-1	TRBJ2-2	CASSPRTSANTGELFF	TGCGCCAGCAGCCCGAGGACTAGCGCGAACACCGGGGAGCTGTTTTTT
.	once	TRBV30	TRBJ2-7	CAWRQDSYEQYF	TGTGCCTGGAGACAAGACAGCTACGAGCAGTACTTC
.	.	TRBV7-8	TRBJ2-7	CASSLRVAAYEQYF	TGTGCCAGCAGCTTGAGGGTCGCGGCCTACGAGCAGTACTTC
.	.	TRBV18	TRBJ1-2	CASSPPGKGQVGGYTF	TGTGCCAGCTCACCACCAGGAAAGGGGCAGGTCGGGGGCTACACCTTC
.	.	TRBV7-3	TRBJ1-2	CASSPYGGANYGYTF	TGTGCCAGCAGCCCGTATGGGGGGGCCAACTATGGCTACACCTTC
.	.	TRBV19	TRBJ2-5	CASGNQETQYF	TGTGCCTCCGGGAACCAAGAGACCCAGTACTTC
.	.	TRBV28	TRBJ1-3	CASSPGRGNGNTIYF	TGTGCCAGCAGTCCGGGCAGGGGAAATGGGAACACCATATATTTT
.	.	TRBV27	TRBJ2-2	CASSLRFPGAGSYTGELFF	TGTGCCAGCAGCCTGAGGTTCCCTGGCGCCGGGTCCTACACCGGGGAGCTGTTTTTT
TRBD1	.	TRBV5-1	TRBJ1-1	CASSLQGASMNTEAFF	TGCGCCAGCAGCTTGCAGGGGGCGAGCATGAACACTGAAGCTTTCTTT
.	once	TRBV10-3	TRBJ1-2	CATVEGQGYGYTF	TGTGCCACCGTTGAAGGGCAGGGCTATGGCTACACCTTC
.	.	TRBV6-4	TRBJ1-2	CASSPGTTYGYTF	TGTGCCAGCAGTCCCGGGACTACCTATGGCTACACCTTC
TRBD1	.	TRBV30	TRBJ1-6	CAWRSATGQWSPLHF	TGTGCCTGGAGATCTGCGACAGGGCAGTGGTCACCCCTCCACTTT
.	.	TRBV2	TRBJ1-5	CASSGSRGNQPQHF	TGTGCCAGCAGTGGCTCGCGGGGCAATCAGCCCCAGCATTTT
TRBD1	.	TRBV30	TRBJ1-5	CAWSFGTGRDQPQHF	TGTGCCTGGAGTTTCGGGACAGGGAGAGACCAGCCCCAGCATTTT